The 22 T cell receptor beta chains below come from one sample, sequenced in a study of shared T cell receptors in the human thymus (dated by TCRdb to about 2021). Library preparation employed the immunoSEQ multiplex PCR assay. TCRdb limited this immuneACCESS table to in-frame rearrangements with V and J called. A share of clones is missing; checked studies link under half to unresolved V genes, and the rest is unexplained. The sample profile shows 500,000 to 750,000 clones; roughly 90% of them were found once. 0.0085% to 0.012% of the sample comes from the top ten. The same sample was also used in a study of human thymus T cells.

The sample consisted of thymocytes. These receptor sequences come from a boy less than two years old with a congenital heart defect. Donor details come from another sample of the same person, matched by shared clones.

The chain is built from TRBV2 and TRBJ2-1; 12 bases map to TRBD2. Trimming cost V 2 bases and J 1 base; bases outside gene matches: 6. The CDR3 spans 18 residues. The V gene's germline CDR1 is SNHLY and CDR2 FYNNEI. CDR3 region: CASSECLAGGGSYNEQFF. The CDR3 DNA follows: TGTGCCAGCAGTGAATGTCTAGCGGGAGGGGGTTCCTACAATGAGCAGTTCTTC.

This rearrangement joins TRBV30 to TRBJ1-2; TRBD1 agrees at 7 bases. Trimming at V came to 2 bases and at J to 3 bases, leaving 9 bases not matched to a gene. Per the germline V gene, CDR1 is GTSNPN and CDR2 is SVGIG (reference sequence). CDR3 size: 15 residues. The CDR3 bases are TGTGCCTGGAGTAACCCGGGACAGCCCCACTATGGCTACACCTTC. Translation: CAWSNPGQPHYGYTF.

This chain links TRBV2 with TRBJ2-5, with D tentatively TRBD1 (5 bases). Germline CDR1 and CDR2: SNHLY and FYNNEI. The V and J ends lost 3 bases and 5 bases respectively, with 16 bases between them. There are 15 residues in the CDR3. The DNA for the CDR3 is TGTGCCAGCAGTGATAGCAGGGCCGCCGGGGAGACCCAGTACTTC. It specifies CASSDSRAAGETQYF.

This clone was observed a few times. V and J are TRBV4-2 and TRBJ2-7; 10 positions agree with TRBD2. Germline loops: CDR1 LGHNA, CDR2 YNFKEQ. V gave up 5 bases and J gave up 0 bases; unmatched junction bases: 10. There are 17 residues in the CDR3. CDR3 protein: CASSATLTSGSSYEQYF. The CDR3 region has the DNA TGTGCCAGCAGCGCGACCCTGACTAGCGGGTCCTCCTACGAGCAGTACTTC.

Points on this clone: The same CDR3 also results from other DNA sequences found in this sample. This chain uses TRBV11-3 with TRBJ1-5; no clear D gene. The CDR3 length is 13 residues. The germline V gene encodes CDR1 SGHNT and CDR2 YENEEA. V was trimmed by 1 base and J by 5 bases, leaving 6 bases between them. This CDR3 reads CASSLGTHQPQHF. For the CDR3, the DNA is TGTGCCAGCAGCTTAGGAACACATCAGCCCCAGCATTTT.

The chain is built from TRBV30 and TRBJ1-2; a weak D match, TRBD1 (5 bases). V lost 1 base, J lost 0 bases, and 18 bases lay in between. Germline V lookup: CDR1 GTSNPN, CDR2 SVGIG (reference sequence). The length of the CDR3 is 17 residues. DNA of the CDR3: TGTGCCTGGAGTGATCCGAAGGGGAGGAGATCTAACTATGGCTACACCTTC. This gives the protein CAWSDPKGRRSNYGYTF. The variable domain in full, with the rest retrieved from reference TRBV30 and TRBJ1-2, is SQTIHQWPATLVQPVGSPLSLECTVEGTSNPNLYWYRQAAGRGLQLLFYSVGIGQISSEVPQNLSASRPQDRQFILSSKKLLLSDSGFYLCAWSDPKGRRSNYGYTFGSGTRLTVV.

The chain uses TRBV2 and TRBJ2-3, with 7 nucleotides matching TRBD1. CDR3 length: 14 amino acids. The germline CDR1 and CDR2 sequences are SNHLY and FYNNEI. With V trimmed by 8 bases and J by 1 base, 6 bases remained unmatched. The CDR3 here is CASCRQGCTDTQYF. CDR3 nucleotides: TGTGCCAGCTGCAGACAGGGTTGCACAGATACGCAGTATTTT.

V gene TRBV25-1 combines with J gene TRBJ1-1, with a possible D match to TRBD1 (5 bases). Germline CDR1 and CDR2: MGHDK and SYGVNS. V was shortened by 6 bases and J by 0 bases, with 11 bases between the two germline ends. The CDR3 loop spans 14 amino acids. The CDR3 nucleotides read TGTGCCAGCAGGGCAGGGAGGGTGAACACTGAAGCTTTCTTT. Translated: CASRAGRVNTEAFF.

The chain joins TRBV6-6 to TRBJ2-3, with 8 positions matching TRBD2. Germline V gene data show CDR1 as MNHNY and CDR2 as SVGAGI (reference sequence). The J segment lost 3 bases and the V segment lost 10 bases, leaving 12 bases of the junction unmatched. This CDR3 has 15 amino acids. The CDR3: CATLGAGVGTDTQYF. CDR3 coding DNA: TGTGCCACCCTAGGAGCGGGAGTGGGGACAGATACGCAGTATTTT.

The chain uses TRBV27 and TRBJ1-6, with a tentative D call TRBD1 (6 bases). The V end was cut by 5 bases, the J end by 7 bases, with 15 bases between. The CDR3 is 15 amino acids. Germline CDR1 reads MNHEY; CDR2 reads SMNVEV (reference sequence). The CDR3 region is CASSIRDNGNSPLHF. CDR3 DNA sequence: TGTGCCAGCAGTATCCGGGACAATGGCAATTCACCCCTCCACTTT.

V gene TRBV7-6 combines with J gene TRBJ2-7; tentative D call: TRBD1 (5 bases). The V end lost 5 bases, the J end lost 3 bases, and 23 bases lay between the germline ends. The germline CDR1 and CDR2 sequences are SGHVS and FNYEAQ. The CDR3 spans 17 residues. Here the CDR3 DNA reads TGTGCCAGCAGCCCACTCAAGGGGCAGGTCCCATACTACGAGCAGTACTTC. Protein: CASSPLKGQVPYYEQYF.

The V and J genes are TRBV7-3 and TRBJ2-7; 9 bases fit TRBD1. There are 19 residues in the CDR3. Germline CDR1 SGHTA, CDR2 FQGTGA. The J segment lost 0 bases and the V segment lost 3 bases, leaving 15 bases of the junction unmatched. CDR3 residues: CASSFTGTGTIKSSYEQYF. The CDR3, as DNA: TGTGCCAGCAGCTTCACCGGGACAGGGACCATTAAGAGCTCCTACGAGCAGTACTTC.

This clone was seen more than once but under ten times. The genes are TRBV5-8 and TRBJ1-3; D is possibly TRBD1 (5 bases). This CDR3 spans 14 amino acids. Trimming shortened V by 4 bases and J by 0 bases, and 8 bases separated the two germline ends. The germline gives CDR1 SGHTS, CDR2 YDEGEE. The CDR3 DNA reads TGTGCCAGCAGCCCGGGGGGCTCTGGAAACACCATATATTTT. It specifies CASSPGGSGNTIYF.

The chain has TRBV7-9 and TRBJ2-7, with 9 bases that match TRBD2. V dropped 2 bases and J dropped 0; count of bases not matched to a gene: 2. This CDR3 region has 15 residues. Germline-derived CDR1 and CDR2 are SEHNR and FQNEAQ (reference sequence). For the CDR3, the DNA is TGTGCCAGCAGCTTACTAGCGGGAACCTCCTACGAGCAGTACTTC. It encodes CASSLLAGTSYEQYF.

The V gene is TRBV14, the J gene TRBJ2-7; D might be TRBD2 (7 bases). With 6 bases removed from V and 2 bases from J, the gap between germline ends came to 23 bases. CDR1 is SGHDN and CDR2 is FVKESK in the germline V gene. This CDR3 is 17 amino acids long. CDR3 region: CASSEKVDGGPTYEQYF. CDR3 nucleotides: TGTGCCAGCAGTGAAAAGGTCGACGGGGGGCCTACCTACGAGCAGTACTTC.

The V call is TRBV28, the J call TRBJ2-7; tentative D call: TRBD2 (6 bases). Germline V gene lookup returns CDR1 MDHEN and CDR2 SYDVKM. V was trimmed by 3 bases and J by 9 bases, leaving 12 bases between them. CDR3 length: 12 amino acids. The CDR3 sequence: CASSLSGVRQYF. The CDR3, as DNA: TGTGCCAGCAGTTTGTCGGGAGTGCGGCAGTACTTC.

The chain combines TRBV19 with TRBJ1-1; tentatively, D is TRBD1 (5 bases). The germline CDR1 and CDR2 sequences are LNHDA and SQIVND (reference sequence). V shed 7 bases and J shed 4 bases, with 19 bases lying between them. The CDR3 runs 15 residues. CDR3 nucleotides: TGTGCCAGTATTCCCACGGGGGGGTATGGCACTGAAGCTTTCTTT. Residues: CASIPTGGYGTEAFF.

This CDR3 reads CASSLVGQGGPFFYGYTF. The DNA of the CDR3 is TGTGCCAGCAGCTTGGTGGGACAGGGGGGACCGTTTTTTTATGGCTACACCTTC. The rearrangement joins TRBV11-2 to TRBJ1-2, with 11 bases aligning to TRBD1. The length of the CDR3 is 18 residues. V lost 3 bases, J lost 5 bases, and 14 bases stayed unmatched. CDR1 is SGHAT and CDR2 is FQNNGV in the germline V gene.

This rearrangement joins TRBV27 to TRBJ1-2; 7 bases are a match to TRBD1. Germline CDR1 is MNHEY and CDR2 is SMNVEV (reference sequence). The CDR3 spans 16 residues. With V trimmed by 3 bases and J by 6 bases, 13 bases remained unmatched. This CDR3 is CASSFERGGSLDGYTF. The CDR3 DNA sequence: TGTGCCAGCAGTTTCGAGAGAGGGGGCAGCTTGGATGGCTACACCTTC.

On this clone: In the same sample, other DNA sequences code for this CDR3. This chain joins TRBV5-4 and TRBJ2-7; D is perhaps TRBD1 (5 bases). The CDR3 totals 14 residues. Germline CDR1 SGHNT, CDR2 YYREEE (reference sequence). V lost 4 bases, J lost 5 bases, and 16 bases lay in between. The CDR3 region has the DNA TGTGCCAGCAGCCGAATTGACAGTCAGAACGAGCAGTACTTC. Its protein is CASSRIDSQNEQYF. The full variable domain, with the rest looked up from reference TRBV5-4 and TRBJ2-7, is ETGVTQSPTHLIKTRGQQVTLRCSSQSGHNTVSWYQQALGQGPQFIFQYYREEENGRGNFPPRFSGLQFPNYSSELNVNALELDDSALYLCASSRIDSQNEQYFGPGTRLTVT.

The chain is built from TRBV27 and TRBJ1-5; 10 positions match TRBD1. V lost 6 bases to trimming and J lost 5 bases; unmatched junction nucleotides: 4. The CDR3 runs 14 residues. Per germline, CDR1 MNHEY and CDR2 SMNVEV (reference sequence). CDR3 coding DNA: TGTGCCAGCAGAAGACAGGGGGCACATCAGCCCCAGCATTTT. This gives the protein CASRRQGAHQPQHF.

This chain links TRBV27 with TRBJ2-7; TRBD2 matches 10 bases. The CDR3 has 14 residues. Germline CDR1 and CDR2: MNHEY and SMNVEV (reference sequence). J gave up 4 bases and V 6 bases, and 6 bases lay outside the gene matches. CDR3 DNA: TGTGCCAGCAGGGAAGGACTAGCGGATTACGAGCAGTACTTC. Its translation: CASREGLADYEQYF.